This is a list of T cell receptor beta chains from one sample in a study of Siglec-9 on CD8 T cells in melanoma. Some clones are missing from TCRdb's copy, which holds only in-frame ones; the method was immunoSEQ multiplex PCR. Of about 33,000 clones in the sample, 80% to 85% are singletons; the top ten hold around 1.7%. The specimen was Siglec-9- CD8+ T cells sorted from blood. The receptors originated from a human donor in good health. Each CDR3 is given with its conserved first and last residue. D genes are given only for firm matches. Not every row has a clone size; where given, it reads once, few, many or a size class.

D: TRBD2; V: TRBV13; size: .; J: TRBJ2-2; CDR3: CASSPPGLREINTGELFF; DNA: TGTGCCAGCAGCCCCCCGGGCTTGCGGGAGATAAACACCGGGGAGCTGTTTTTT
D: .; V: TRBV27; size: .; J: TRBJ1-1; CDR3: CASSHNPGRINTEAFF; DNA: TGTGCCAGCAGTCACAATCCTGGACGGATAAACACTGAAGCTTTCTTT
D: TRBD2; V: TRBV7-7; size: .; J: TRBJ2-2; CDR3: CASSLERTSGSGELFF; DNA: TGTGCTAGCAGCTTAGAACGGACTAGCGGGTCCGGGGAGCTGTTTTTT
D: .; V: TRBV6-5; size: .; J: TRBJ1-1; CDR3: CASRRRWDTEAFF; DNA: TGTGCCAGCAGGAGGCGATGGGACACTGAAGCTTTCTTT
D: .; V: TRBV7-9; size: .; J: TRBJ1-4; CDR3: CASSLGMGEKLFF; DNA: TGTGCCAGCAGCTTAGGGATGGGTGAAAAACTGTTTTTT
D: .; V: TRBV30; size: few; J: TRBJ2-2; CDR3: CAAHGQTNTGELFF; DNA: TGTGCCGCACACGGTCAAACGAACACCGGGGAGCTGTTTTTT
D: .; V: TRBV9; size: .; J: TRBJ1-3; CDR3: CASSVGQPGNTIYF; DNA: TGTGCCAGCAGCGTGGGACAACCTGGAAACACCATATATTTT
D: TRBD2; V: TRBV28; size: .; J: TRBJ2-5; CDR3: CASRPTREDQETQYF; DNA: TGTGCCAGCAGGCCTACGCGGGAGGACCAAGAGACCCAGTACTTC
D: .; V: TRBV5-1; size: .; J: TRBJ2-7; CDR3: CASSLWETSYEQYF; DNA: TGCGCCAGCAGTTTGTGGGAGACCTCCTACGAGCAGTACTTC
D: .; V: TRBV27; size: .; J: TRBJ2-2; CDR3: CASSPPANTGELFF; DNA: TGTGCCAGCAGTCCCCCGGCGAACACCGGGGAGCTGTTTTTT
D: .; V: TRBV29-1; size: once; J: TRBJ2-3; CDR3: CSVGGNRLTDTQYF; DNA: TGCAGCGTTGGGGGTAACAGACTCACAGATACGCAGTATTTT
D: .; V: TRBV2; size: .; J: TRBJ2-2; CDR3: CASTGFTGELFF; DNA: TGTGCCAGCACCGGATTCACCGGGGAGCTGTTTTTT
D: TRBD1; V: TRBV5-6; size: once; J: TRBJ2-1; CDR3: CASSLGQGAWNEQFF; DNA: TGTGCCAGCAGCTTGGGGCAGGGGGCTTGGAATGAGCAGTTCTTC
D: .; V: TRBV6-1; size: .; J: TRBJ1-1; CDR3: CASSERGTEAFF; DNA: TGTGCCAGCAGTGAAAGGGGGACTGAAGCTTTCTTT
D: TRBD2; V: TRBV6-6; size: .; J: TRBJ2-7; CDR3: CASQNAGEGYEQYF; DNA: TGTGCCAGCCAAAACGCGGGGGAAGGGTACGAGCAGTACTTC
D: .; V: TRBV29-1; size: .; J: TRBJ2-2; CDR3: CSVWVLAGELFF; DNA: TGCAGCGTTTGGGTCTTGGCCGGGGAGCTGTTTTTT
D: .; V: TRBV19; size: .; J: TRBJ1-5; CDR3: CASRPLRSNQPQHF; DNA: TGTGCCAGTAGGCCCCTTAGGAGCAATCAGCCCCAGCATTTT
D: TRBD1; V: TRBV7-6; size: .; J: TRBJ1-3; CDR3: CASSPLQGQGNTIYF; DNA: TGTGCCAGCAGCCCCCTACAGGGACAGGGAAACACCATATATTTT
D: .; V: TRBV7-9; size: .; J: TRBJ1-1; CDR3: CASSFGRTEAFF; DNA: TGTGCCAGCAGCTTTGGGCGGACTGAAGCTTTCTTT
D: TRBD1; V: TRBV19; size: .; J: TRBJ1-1; CDR3: CASSYQGGNTEAFF; DNA: TGTGCCAGTAGTTACCAGGGGGGGAACACTGAAGCTTTCTTT
D: .; V: TRBV7-9; size: .; J: TRBJ2-7; CDR3: CASSLEARLSSYEQYF; DNA: TGTGCCAGCAGCTTAGAAGCGCGGCTAAGCTCCTACGAGCAGTACTTC
D: .; V: TRBV5-4; size: few; J: TRBJ1-1; CDR3: CASSFWGSEAFF; DNA: TGTGCCAGCAGCTTTTGGGGGAGTGAAGCTTTCTTT
D: .; V: TRBV12-5; size: .; J: TRBJ1-5; CDR3: CASGTNRGNQPQHF; DNA: TGTGCTAGTGGCACGAACAGGGGCAATCAGCCCCAGCATTTT
D: TRBD2; V: TRBV19; size: once; J: TRBJ2-1; CDR3: CASRASGRNEQFF; DNA: TGTGCCTCACGGGCTAGCGGGCGGAATGAGCAGTTCTTC
D: .; V: TRBV29-1; size: .; J: TRBJ2-5; CDR3: CSVATGLQETQYF; DNA: TGCAGCGTCGCCACGGGGCTTCAAGAGACCCAGTACTTC
D: .; V: TRBV13; size: .; J: TRBJ1-2; CDR3: CASSSAGGGLAVAGYTF; DNA: TGTGCCAGCAGCTCGGCGGGGGGCGGCTTAGCCGTTGCTGGCTACACCTTC
D: .; V: TRBV2; size: .; J: TRBJ2-7; CDR3: CASSEALDYEQYF; DNA: TGTGCCAGCAGTGAAGCGCTCGACTACGAGCAGTACTTC
D: TRBD1; V: TRBV27; size: .; J: TRBJ2-7; CDR3: CASSFSTGEAPYEQYF; DNA: TGTGCCAGCAGTTTCTCGACAGGGGAGGCCCCCTACGAGCAGTACTTC
D: TRBD2; V: TRBV7-9; size: .; J: TRBJ2-5; CDR3: CASSSSSGGAWETQYF; DNA: TGTGCCAGCAGCTCATCTAGCGGGGGGGCCTGGGAGACCCAGTACTTC
D: TRBD1; V: TRBV9; size: .; J: TRBJ1-2; CDR3: CASSVDRTGGRGGYTF; DNA: TGTGCCAGCAGCGTAGATCGGACAGGGGGCAGGGGTGGCTACACCTTC
D: .; V: TRBV7-6; size: .; J: TRBJ1-3; CDR3: CASSLLPSSDSGNTIYF; DNA: TGTGCCAGCAGCTTGCTTCCGTCCTCCGACTCTGGAAACACCATATATTTT
D: .; V: TRBV6-1; size: .; J: TRBJ1-5; CDR3: CASSPWNQPQHF; DNA: TGTGCCAGCAGTCCTTGGAATCAGCCCCAGCATTTT
D: .; V: TRBV5-1; size: .; J: TRBJ2-3; CDR3: CASSLILASTDTQYF; DNA: TGCGCCAGCAGCTTGATTCTCGCTAGCACAGATACGCAGTATTTT
D: TRBD1; V: TRBV30; size: .; J: TRBJ1-6; CDR3: CAWWTGLTLHF; DNA: TGTGCCTGGTGGACAGGCCTTACCCTCCACTTT
D: .; V: TRBV4-1; size: .; J: TRBJ2-1; CDR3: CASRKDLGYNEQFF; DNA: TGCGCCAGTCGGAAAGATTTGGGTTACAATGAGCAGTTCTTC
D: .; V: TRBV7-2; size: .; J: TRBJ1-2; CDR3: CASSSDRDGYTF; DNA: TGTGCCAGCAGCTCGGACAGAGATGGCTACACCTTC
D: .; V: TRBV6-4; size: .; J: TRBJ1-5; CDR3: CASSDRGNQPQHF; DNA: TGTGCCAGCAGTGACAGGGGCAATCAGCCCCAGCATTTT
D: TRBD1; V: TRBV29-1; size: once; J: TRBJ2-1; CDR3: CSTSGGWLIGTLLLEQFF; DNA: TGCAGCACCTCAGGGGGATGGTTGATTGGGACCCTTCTACTTGAGCAGTTCTTC
D: .; V: TRBV28; size: .; J: TRBJ2-1; CDR3: CASSPLEGSSYNEQFF; DNA: TGTGCCAGCAGCCCTCTTGAGGGGAGCTCCTACAATGAGCAGTTCTTC
D: .; V: TRBV7-9; size: .; J: TRBJ2-7; CDR3: CASSLWGSYEQYF; DNA: TGTGCCAGCAGCTTATGGGGGAGCTACGAGCAGTACTTC
D: TRBD2; V: TRBV19; size: once; J: TRBJ2-1; CDR3: CASQTSGIDHEQFF; DNA: TGTGCCAGCCAGACTAGCGGGATCGATCATGAGCAGTTCTTC
D: .; V: TRBV18; size: once; J: TRBJ1-2; CDR3: CASSPPPGEIGYTF; DNA: TGTGCCAGCTCACCACCGCCCGGGGAGATTGGCTACACCTTC
D: TRBD1; V: TRBV2; size: .; J: TRBJ1-2; CDR3: CASSGQEWGYTF; DNA: TGTGCCAGCAGCGGACAGGAATGGGGCTACACCTTC
D: .; V: TRBV2; size: .; J: TRBJ1-6; CDR3: CASSPRDLLSYNSPLHF; DNA: TGTGCCAGCAGTCCCCGGGACCTTTTATCCTATAATTCACCCCTCCACTTT
D: .; V: TRBV5-6; size: once; J: TRBJ2-1; CDR3: CASSLGSAPSYNEQFF; DNA: TGTGCCAGCAGCTTAGGCAGCGCACCGTCCTACAATGAGCAGTTCTTC
D: .; V: TRBV4-1; size: .; J: TRBJ2-1; CDR3: CASSQSGKEDEQFF; DNA: TGCGCCAGCAGCCAATCGGGGAAAGAAGATGAGCAGTTCTTC
D: TRBD1; V: TRBV19; size: once; J: TRBJ2-2; CDR3: CASSTGTGRTGELFF; DNA: TGTGCCAGTAGTACCGGGACAGGGCGAACCGGGGAGCTGTTTTTT
D: .; V: TRBV7-3; size: few; J: TRBJ2-5; CDR3: CASSLLPQETQYF; DNA: TGTGCCAGCAGCTTATTACCTCAAGAGACCCAGTACTTC
D: .; V: TRBV9; size: .; J: TRBJ2-5; CDR3: CASSVGGRPQETQYF; DNA: TGTGCCAGCAGCGTAGGAGGGAGGCCGCAAGAGACCCAGTACTTC
D: TRBD2; V: TRBV4-1; size: .; J: TRBJ2-7; CDR3: CASSQDPSGGEQYF; DNA: TGCGCCAGCAGCCAAGACCCTAGCGGGGGCGAGCAGTACTTC
D: .; V: TRBV5-4; size: .; J: TRBJ1-2; CDR3: CASSLVLAKDGYTF; DNA: TGTGCCAGCAGCTTGGTATTGGCAAAAGATGGCTACACCTTC
D: .; V: TRBV28; size: .; J: TRBJ2-1; CDR3: CASSPFGEQFF; DNA: TGTGCCAGCAGTCCGTTTGGTGAGCAGTTCTTC
D: .; V: TRBV4-1; size: .; J: TRBJ2-3; CDR3: CASSLGPTVSSTDTQYF; DNA: TGCGCCAGCAGCCTCGGCCCGACAGTCTCCAGCACAGATACGCAGTATTTT
D: .; V: TRBV6-1; size: .; J: TRBJ2-7; CDR3: CASSAPDGSYEQYF; DNA: TGTGCCAGCAGTGCCCCGGACGGGTCCTACGAGCAGTACTTC
D: TRBD1; V: TRBV9; size: .; J: TRBJ2-1; CDR3: CASQTGTASYNEQFF; DNA: TGTGCCAGCCAGACCGGGACAGCCTCCTACAATGAGCAGTTCTTC